This T cell receptor (beta chain) was captured by sequencing in a study of T cell repertoires in cytomegalovirus infection. Study-level information: Both CMV infection and a matching HLA type were indicated by public TCR beta signatures. Regarding the study as a whole: The cumulative frequency of public TCR beta families distinguished individuals who carried CMV together with the relevant HLA. Clonotype analysis showed dominance of the ex vivo response by HLA-C-restricted CMV-specific TCR beta clonotypes.

For this clonotype: Its antigen is currently unknown.

CDR3 length equals 15 residues. In germline, CDR1 is SEHNR, CDR2 FQNEAQ (reference sequence). The V segment lost 4 bases and the J segment 3 bases; nucleotides outside the gene matches: 8. TCRdb redid the calling of the reads with MiXCR, one entry per CDR3 protein. The profile shows around 95,000 distinct CDR3 sequences, approximately 30% of them singletons. This material consisted of CD8+ T cells from cultured PBMCs, taken from culture after CMV antigen stimulation. The rearrangement joins TRBV7-9 to TRBJ1-1, with 7 positions matching TRBD1. The TCR originated in a human donor in good health (CMV status not recorded). Some clones in this sample may be carry-over from other donors' samples. CDR3: CASSSTDDRDTEAFF. The CDR3 DNA follows: TGTGCCAGCAGCTCAACCGACGACAGGGACACTGAAGCTTTCTTT.